This T cell receptor (beta chain) originates from a study of blood T cell repertoires in COVID-19. Study-wide context: COVID-19 samples collected from the United States, Italy and Spain covered acute and convalescent phases. The cDNA or gDNA used as material had been derived from T cells, B-cell-depleted T cells, or PBMCs.

The CDR3 totals 14 residues. CDR1 and CDR2 (germline): SGHTS, YDEGEE. The V gene end was trimmed by 4 bases and the J gene end by 7 bases; junction bases not matched to a gene: 8. The table came from immunoSEQ multiplex PCR; TCRdb's copy has only in-frame clones and leaves some out. This table holds about 35,000 clones, 88% found once. Sequencing was performed on peripheral blood. The V gene is TRBV5-8, the J gene TRBJ1-5; 7 bases agree with TRBD1. The receptor comes from a human donor in a cohort sampled during active COVID-19. CDR3 coding DNA: TGTGCCAGCAGCGGTGGCAGGGGGTTACAGCCCCAGCATTTT. This gives the protein CASSGGRGLQPQHF.